The clone carrying this T cell receptor beta chain appeared many times. The target antigen is unknown. Germline V lookup: CDR1 MNHNY, CDR2 SVGAGI (reference sequence). This CDR3 has 13 amino acids. V shed 7 bases and J shed 0 bases, with 10 bases lying between them. Barcoded TCR alpha and TCR beta cDNA libraries with UMIs came from 5'RACE using constant-segment primers. TCRdb redid the calling of the 5' RACE reads with MiXCR, one entry per CDR3 protein. The data show almost 350,000 distinct CDR3 sequences, about 20% seen once. The sample comes from a study of T-cell memory formation after mild COVID-19. Study-wide results and limits: Clones contracting day 15 to 85 were balanced CD4/CD8; later expanders leaned CD4+. Mostly located in CM and EM were contracting CD4+ clones, with contracting CD8+ clones located in EMRA.

The chain combines TRBV6-6 with TRBJ2-7; maybe TRBD2 (6 bases). The clonotype comes from a man younger than 35 who had mild COVID-19 (a few samples of this study predate the infection). Cell type and time point are not known. Sequencing was performed on PBMCs or a T cell subset sorted from them (not recorded which). This CDR3 is CASTIGSSYEQYF. The CDR3 coding sequence is TGTGCCAGCACCATCGGGAGCTCCTACGAGCAGTACTTC.